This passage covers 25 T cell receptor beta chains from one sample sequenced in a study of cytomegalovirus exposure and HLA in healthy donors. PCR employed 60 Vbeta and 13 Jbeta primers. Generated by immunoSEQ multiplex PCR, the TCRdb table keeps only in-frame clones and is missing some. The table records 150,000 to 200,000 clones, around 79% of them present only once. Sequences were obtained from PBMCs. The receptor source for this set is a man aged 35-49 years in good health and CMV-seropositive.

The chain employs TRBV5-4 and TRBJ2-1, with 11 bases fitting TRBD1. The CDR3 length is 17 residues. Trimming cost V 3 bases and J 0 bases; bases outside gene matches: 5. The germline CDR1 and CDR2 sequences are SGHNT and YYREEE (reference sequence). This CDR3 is CASSSGGTGGSYNEQFF. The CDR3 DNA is TGTGCCAGCAGCTCGGGGGGGACAGGGGGCTCCTACAATGAGCAGTTCTTC. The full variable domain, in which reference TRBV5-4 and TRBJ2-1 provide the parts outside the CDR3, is ETGVTQSPTHLIKTRGQQVTLRCSSQSGHNTVSWYQQALGQGPQFIFQYYREEENGRGNFPPRFSGLQFPNYSSELNVNALELDDSALYLCASSSGGTGGSYNEQFFGPGTRLTVL.

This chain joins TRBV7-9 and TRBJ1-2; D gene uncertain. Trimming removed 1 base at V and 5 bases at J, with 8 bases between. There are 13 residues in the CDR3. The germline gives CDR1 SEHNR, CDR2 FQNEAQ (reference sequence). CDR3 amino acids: CASSLDSFYGYTF. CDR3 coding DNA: TGTGCCAGCAGCTTAGACAGTTTTTATGGCTACACCTTC. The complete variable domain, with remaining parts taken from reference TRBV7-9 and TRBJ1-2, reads DTGVSQNPRHKITKRGQNVTFRCDPISEHNRLYWYRQTLGQGPEFLTYFQNEAQLEKSRLLSDRFSAERPKGSFSTLEIQRTEQGDSAMYLCASSLDSFYGYTFGSGTRLTVV.

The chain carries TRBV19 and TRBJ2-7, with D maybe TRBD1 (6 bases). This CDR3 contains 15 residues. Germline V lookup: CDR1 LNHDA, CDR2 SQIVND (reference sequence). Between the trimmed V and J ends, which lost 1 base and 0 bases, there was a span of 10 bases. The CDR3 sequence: CASSIGWDTSYEQYF. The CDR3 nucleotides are TGTGCCAGTAGTATAGGGTGGGACACCTCCTACGAGCAGTACTTC.

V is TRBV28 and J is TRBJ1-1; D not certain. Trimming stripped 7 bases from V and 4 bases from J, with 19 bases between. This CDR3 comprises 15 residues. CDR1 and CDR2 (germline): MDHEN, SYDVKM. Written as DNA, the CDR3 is TGTGCCAGCAAGGAGGAAGCCGCCCCCGGCACTGAAGCTTTCTTT. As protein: CASKEEAAPGTEAFF.

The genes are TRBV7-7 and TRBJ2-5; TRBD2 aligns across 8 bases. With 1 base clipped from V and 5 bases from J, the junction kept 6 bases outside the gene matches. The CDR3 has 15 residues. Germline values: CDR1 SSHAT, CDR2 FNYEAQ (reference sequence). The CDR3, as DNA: TGTGCCAGCAGCTTAGTGGGCGGGAGGCGGGAGACCCAGTACTTC. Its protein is CASSLVGGRRETQYF.

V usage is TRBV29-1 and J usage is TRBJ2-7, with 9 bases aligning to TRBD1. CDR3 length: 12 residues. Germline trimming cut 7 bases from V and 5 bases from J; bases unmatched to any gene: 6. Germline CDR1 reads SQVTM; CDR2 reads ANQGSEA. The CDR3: CSAEQGADEQYF. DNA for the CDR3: TGCAGCGCGGAACAGGGGGCCGACGAGCAGTACTTC.

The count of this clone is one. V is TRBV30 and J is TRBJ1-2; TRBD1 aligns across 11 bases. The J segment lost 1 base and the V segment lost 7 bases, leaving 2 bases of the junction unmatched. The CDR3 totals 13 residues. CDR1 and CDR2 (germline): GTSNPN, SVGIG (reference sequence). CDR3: CASGTGGNYGYTF. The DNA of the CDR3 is TGTGCCTCCGGGACAGGGGGTAACTATGGCTACACCTTC.

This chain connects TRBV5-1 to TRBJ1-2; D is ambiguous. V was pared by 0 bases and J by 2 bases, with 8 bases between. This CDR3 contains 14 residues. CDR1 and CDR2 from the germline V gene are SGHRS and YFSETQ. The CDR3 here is CASSLDGVNYGYTF. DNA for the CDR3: TGCGCCAGCAGCTTGGACGGGGTAAACTATGGCTACACCTTC.

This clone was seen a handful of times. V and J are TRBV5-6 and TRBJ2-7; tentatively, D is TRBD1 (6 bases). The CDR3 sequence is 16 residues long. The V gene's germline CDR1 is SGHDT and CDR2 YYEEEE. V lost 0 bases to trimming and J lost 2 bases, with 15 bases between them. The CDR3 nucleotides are TGTGCCAGCAGCTTGGGAGGGGCGGACAGAGCCTACGAGCAGTACTTC. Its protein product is CASSLGGADRAYEQYF.

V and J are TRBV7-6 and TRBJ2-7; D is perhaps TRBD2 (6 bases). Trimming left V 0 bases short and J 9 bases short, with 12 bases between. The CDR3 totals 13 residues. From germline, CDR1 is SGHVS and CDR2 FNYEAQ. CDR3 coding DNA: TGTGCCAGCAGCTTAGCGCCTATGGGAGGGCAGTACTTC. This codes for CASSLAPMGGQYF. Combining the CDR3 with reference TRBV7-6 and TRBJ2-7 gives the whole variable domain GAGVSQSPRYKVTKRGQDVALRCDPISGHVSLYWYRQALGQGPEFLTYFNYEAQQDKSGLPNDRFSAERPEGSISTLTIQRTEQRDSAMYRCASSLAPMGGQYFGPGTRLTVT.

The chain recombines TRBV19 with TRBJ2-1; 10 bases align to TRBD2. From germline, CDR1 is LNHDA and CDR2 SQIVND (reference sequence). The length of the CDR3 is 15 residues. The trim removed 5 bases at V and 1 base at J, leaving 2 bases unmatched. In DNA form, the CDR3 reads TGTGCCAGTAGTTGGACTAGCGGTTCCTACAATGAGCAGTTCTTC. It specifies CASSWTSGSYNEQFF.

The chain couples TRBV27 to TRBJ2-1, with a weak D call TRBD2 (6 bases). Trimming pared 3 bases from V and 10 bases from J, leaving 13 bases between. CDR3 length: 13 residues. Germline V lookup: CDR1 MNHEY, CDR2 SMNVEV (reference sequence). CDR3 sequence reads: CASSFDRGREQFF. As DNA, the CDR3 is TGTGCCAGCAGTTTCGACCGGGGGAGGGAGCAGTTCTTC.

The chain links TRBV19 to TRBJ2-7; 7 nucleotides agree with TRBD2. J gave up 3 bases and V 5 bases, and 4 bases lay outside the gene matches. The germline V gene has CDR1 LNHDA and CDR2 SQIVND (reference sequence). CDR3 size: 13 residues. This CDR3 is CASSPGRIYEQYF. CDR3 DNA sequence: TGTGCCAGTAGTCCCGGGAGGATCTACGAGCAGTACTTC. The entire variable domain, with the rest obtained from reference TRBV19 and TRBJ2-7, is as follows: DGGITQSPKYLFRKEGQNVTLSCEQNLNHDAMYWYRQDPGQGLRLIYYSQIVNDFQKGDIAEGYSVSREKKESFPLTVTSAQKNPTAFYLCASSPGRIYEQYFGPGTRLTVT.

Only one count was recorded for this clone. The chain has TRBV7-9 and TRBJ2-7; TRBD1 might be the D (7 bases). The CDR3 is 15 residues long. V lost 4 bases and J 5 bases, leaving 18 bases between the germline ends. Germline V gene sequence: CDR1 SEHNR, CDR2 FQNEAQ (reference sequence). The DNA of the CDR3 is TGTGCCAGCAGCTCAACCCGGACAGGCGGGGACGAGCAGTACTTC. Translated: CASSSTRTGGDEQYF.

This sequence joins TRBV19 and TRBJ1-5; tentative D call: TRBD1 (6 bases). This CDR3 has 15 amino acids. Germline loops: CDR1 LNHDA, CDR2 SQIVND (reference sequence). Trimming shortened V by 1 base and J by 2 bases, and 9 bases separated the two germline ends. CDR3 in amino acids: CASSIGQGRNQPQHF. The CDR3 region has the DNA TGTGCCAGTAGTATAGGGCAGGGGCGCAATCAGCCCCAGCATTTT. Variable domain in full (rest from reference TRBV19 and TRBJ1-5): DGGITQSPKYLFRKEGQNVTLSCEQNLNHDAMYWYRQDPGQGLRLIYYSQIVNDFQKGDIAEGYSVSREKKESFPLTVTSAQKNPTAFYLCASSIGQGRNQPQHFGDGTRLSIL.

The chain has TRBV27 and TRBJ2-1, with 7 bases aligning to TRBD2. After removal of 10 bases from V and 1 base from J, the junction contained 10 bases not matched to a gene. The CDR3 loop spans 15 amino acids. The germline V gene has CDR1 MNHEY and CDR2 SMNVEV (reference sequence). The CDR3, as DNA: TGTGCCACATCACGCGGGAGTCTTTCCTACAATGAGCAGTTCTTC. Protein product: CATSRGSLSYNEQFF.

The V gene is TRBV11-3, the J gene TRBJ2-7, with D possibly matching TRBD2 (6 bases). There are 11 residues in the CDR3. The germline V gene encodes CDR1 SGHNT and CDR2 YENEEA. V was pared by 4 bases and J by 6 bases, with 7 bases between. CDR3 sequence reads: CASSSGLEQYF. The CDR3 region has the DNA TGTGCCAGCAGCTCGGGACTCGAGCAGTACTTC.

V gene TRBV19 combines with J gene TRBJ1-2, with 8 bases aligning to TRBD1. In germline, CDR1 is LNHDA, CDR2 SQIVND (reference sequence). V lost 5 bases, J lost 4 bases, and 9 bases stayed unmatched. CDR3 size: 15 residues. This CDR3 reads CASSPDRGSVYGYTF. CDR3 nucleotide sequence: TGTGCCAGTAGTCCCGACAGGGGATCCGTCTATGGCTACACCTTC.

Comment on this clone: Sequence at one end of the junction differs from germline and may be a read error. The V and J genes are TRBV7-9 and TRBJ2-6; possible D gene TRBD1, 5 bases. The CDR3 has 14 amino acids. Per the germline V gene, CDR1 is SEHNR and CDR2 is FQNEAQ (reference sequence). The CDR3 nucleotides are TGTGCCAGCGGACCGTTCTCTGGGGCCAACGGCCTGACTTTC. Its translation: CASGPFSGANGLTF.

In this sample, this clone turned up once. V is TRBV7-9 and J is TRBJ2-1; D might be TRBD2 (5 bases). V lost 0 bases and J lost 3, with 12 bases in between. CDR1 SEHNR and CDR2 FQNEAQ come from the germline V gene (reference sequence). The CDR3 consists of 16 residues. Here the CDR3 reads CASSLASSADYNEQFF. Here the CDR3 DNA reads TGTGCCAGCAGCTTAGCCAGTAGCGCGGACTACAATGAGCAGTTCTTC.

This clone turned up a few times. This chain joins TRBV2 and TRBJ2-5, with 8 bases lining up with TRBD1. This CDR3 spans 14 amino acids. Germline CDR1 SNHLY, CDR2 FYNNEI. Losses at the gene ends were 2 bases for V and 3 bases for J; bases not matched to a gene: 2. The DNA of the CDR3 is TGTGCCAGCAGTGAATGGACAGGGAAAGAGACCCAGTACTTC. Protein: CASSEWTGKETQYF.

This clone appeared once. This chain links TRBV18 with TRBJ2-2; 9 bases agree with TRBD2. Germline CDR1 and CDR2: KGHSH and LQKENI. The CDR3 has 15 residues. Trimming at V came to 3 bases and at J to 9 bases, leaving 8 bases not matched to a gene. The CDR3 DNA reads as TGTGCCAGCTCACCTGGGACTAGCCATGACCGGGAGCTGTTTTTT. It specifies CASSPGTSHDRELFF.

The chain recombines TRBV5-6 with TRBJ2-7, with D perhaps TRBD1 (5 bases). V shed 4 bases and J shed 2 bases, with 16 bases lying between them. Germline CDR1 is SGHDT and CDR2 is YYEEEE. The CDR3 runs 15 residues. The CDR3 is CASSIPLTEPYEQYF. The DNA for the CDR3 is TGTGCCAGCAGCATCCCGTTGACAGAGCCCTACGAGCAGTACTTC.

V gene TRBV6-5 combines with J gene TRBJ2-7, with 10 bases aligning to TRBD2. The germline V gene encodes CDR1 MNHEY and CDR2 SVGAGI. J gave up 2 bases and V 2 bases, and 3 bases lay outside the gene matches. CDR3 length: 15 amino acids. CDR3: CASSYHTSGTYEQYF. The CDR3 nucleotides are TGTGCCAGCAGTTACCATACTAGCGGGACCTACGAGCAGTACTTC.

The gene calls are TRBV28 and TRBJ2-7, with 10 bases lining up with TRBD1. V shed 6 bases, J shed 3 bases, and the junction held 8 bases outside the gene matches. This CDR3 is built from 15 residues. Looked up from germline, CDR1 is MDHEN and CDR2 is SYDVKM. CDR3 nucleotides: TGTGCCAGCAGGGCCCCGGGACAGGGGAACTACGAGCAGTACTTC. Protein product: CASRAPGQGNYEQYF.